This T cell receptor beta chain was captured in a study of blood T cell repertoires in COVID-19. Study-level information: T cells, B-cell-depleted T cells, or PBMCs provided the cDNA or gDNA that served as material.

Germline CDR1 is KGHDR and CDR2 is SFDVKD. Trimming removed 4 bases from V and 3 bases from J; junction bases left unmatched: 9. The CDR3 is 17 residues long. Sequencing was performed with immunoSEQ multiplex PCR; in TCRdb, only in-frame clones are kept and a portion is missing. This table holds about 190,000 clones, around four fifths found once. The clonotype originates from a man aged 25 to 40 with active or convalescent COVID-19. Sequencing was carried out using peripheral blood. The J gene is TRBJ2-1, the V gene TRBV24-1, with TRBD1 matching 9 bases. CDR3 in amino acids: CATSDHPGTGNYNEQFF. The DNA of the CDR3 is TGTGCCACCAGTGACCACCCGGGGACAGGGAACTACAATGAGCAGTTCTTC.